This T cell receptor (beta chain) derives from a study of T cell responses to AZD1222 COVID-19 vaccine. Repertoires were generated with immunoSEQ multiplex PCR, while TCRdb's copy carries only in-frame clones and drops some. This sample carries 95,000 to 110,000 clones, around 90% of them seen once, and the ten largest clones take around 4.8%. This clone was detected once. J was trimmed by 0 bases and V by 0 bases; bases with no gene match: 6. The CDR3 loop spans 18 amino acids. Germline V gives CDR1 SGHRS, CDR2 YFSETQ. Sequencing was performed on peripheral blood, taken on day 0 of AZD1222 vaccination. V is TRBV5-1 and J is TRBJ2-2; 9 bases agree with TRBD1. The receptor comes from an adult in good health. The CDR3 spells CASSLVGQGPPNTGELFF. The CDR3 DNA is TGCGCCAGCAGCTTGGTGGGACAGGGTCCCCCGAACACCGGGGAGCTGTTTTTT. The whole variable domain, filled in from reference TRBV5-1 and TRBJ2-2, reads KAGVTQTPRYLIKTRGQQVTLSCSPISGHRSVSWYQQTPGQGLQFLFEYFSETQRNKGNFPGRFSGRQFSNSRSEMNVSTLELGDSALYLCASSLVGQGPPNTGELFFGEGSRLTVL.